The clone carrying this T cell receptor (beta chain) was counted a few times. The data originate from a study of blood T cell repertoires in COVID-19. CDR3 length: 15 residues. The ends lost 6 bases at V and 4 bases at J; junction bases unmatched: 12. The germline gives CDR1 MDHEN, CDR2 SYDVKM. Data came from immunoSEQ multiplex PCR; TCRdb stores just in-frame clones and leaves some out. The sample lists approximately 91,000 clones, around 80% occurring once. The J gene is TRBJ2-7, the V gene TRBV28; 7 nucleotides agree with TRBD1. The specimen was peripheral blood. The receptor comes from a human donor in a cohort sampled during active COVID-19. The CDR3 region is CASSSVRQGRYEQYF. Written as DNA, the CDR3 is TGTGCCAGCAGCTCCGTCCGACAGGGCAGGTACGAGCAGTACTTC.